This T cell receptor beta chain was captured in a study of response to subunit inactivated influenza vaccine. General study findings and limits: Authors suggested each seasonal flu vaccination may recruit only limited numbers of new T cells.

This CDR3 contains 13 residues. With 0 bases removed from V and 7 bases from J, the gap between germline ends came to 9 bases. Looked up from germline, CDR1 is LGHNA and CDR2 is YNFKEQ. TCRdb independently ran MiXCR on the RT-PCR reads; one entry per CDR3 protein. Here the sample spans some 160,000 distinct CDR3 sequences, under 13% being singletons. This clonotype was seen more than once but under ten times. The antigen is undetermined. This receptor was identified in a man in his forties or fifties who received an inactivated influenza vaccine. This sequence joins TRBV4-2 and TRBJ1-2; D not resolved. Source: non-naive T cells sorted from PBMCs, taken around seven weeks after vaccination. In nucleotides, the CDR3 is TGTGCCAGCAGCCAAGATGGACGGGGTGGCTACACCTTC. Translated, it gives CASSQDGRGGYTF.